Below are 8 T cell receptor beta chains sequenced from a single sample in a study of CD8 T cells in Susac syndrome (dated by TCRdb to between 2019 and 2020). Receptor amplification or capture employed the immunoSEQ multiplex PCR assay. RNA was extracted using the RNeasy kit, and about 0.5 to 1 ug of the RNA was reverse transcribed with random hexamers. TCRdb took the public reads, trimmed them with fastp at Q25, ran MiXCR for clone calling and kept in-frame beta chains. Records with the same CDR3 protein are collapsed into one entry carrying the most frequent genes and DNA. For this sample there are more than 75,000 distinct CDR3 sequences; around 93% appear just once. The ten largest clones represent around 0.3% of the sample. Sequenced input: CD8+ T cells from PBMCs. The receptors were gathered from a human donor in good health.

V is TRBV28 and J is TRBJ2-7; no clear D. This CDR3 has 12 residues. From germline, CDR1 is MDHEN and CDR2 SYDVKM. V was pared by 8 bases and J by 0 bases, with 8 bases between. The CDR3 loop reads CASRAYSYEQYF. The CDR3 bases are TGTGCCAGCCGAGCTTACTCCTACGAGCAGTACTTC.

CDR3 sequence reads: CAISESKPLSEAFF. The CDR3 nucleotides read TGTGCCATCAGTGAGTCGAAGCCACTAAGCGAAGCTTTCTTT. The chain combines TRBV10-3 with TRBJ1-1; D remains unclear. V was clipped by 0 bases and J by 8 bases, with 13 bases between them. The CDR3 is made up of 14 amino acids. The germline V gene has CDR1 ENHRY and CDR2 SYGVKD.

The chain carries TRBV5-1 and TRBJ2-7; tentatively, D is TRBD2 (5 bases). V lost 0 bases and J lost 6, with 13 bases in between. The CDR3 spans 14 residues. The germline V gene encodes CDR1 SGHRS and CDR2 YFSETQ. The CDR3, as DNA: TGCGCCAGCAGCTTGGCCCTCGGAGGCGGCGAGCAGTACTTC. This sequence encodes CASSLALGGGEQYF.

As DNA, the CDR3 is TGTGCCTGGAGTCGCCAGCCCCAGCATTTT. Its protein is CAWSRQPQHF. V and J are TRBV30 and TRBJ1-5; D unclear. Germline V CDR1 and CDR2: GTSNPN, SVGIG (reference sequence). This CDR3 comprises 10 residues. V was clipped by 2 bases and J by 7 bases, with 3 bases between them. The entire variable domain, with the rest obtained from reference TRBV30 and TRBJ1-5, is as follows: SQTIHQWPATLVQPVGSPLSLECTVEGTSNPNLYWYRQAAGRGLQLLFYSVGIGQISSEVPQNLSASRPQDRQFILSSKKLLLSDSGFYLCAWSRQPQHFGDGTRLSIL.

The chain is built from TRBV5-1 and TRBJ2-5; the match to TRBD1 covers 10 bases. The trim removed 0 bases at V and 2 bases at J, leaving 4 bases unmatched. In germline, CDR1 is SGHRS, CDR2 YFSETQ. The CDR3 has 16 residues. The chain's CDR3 is CASSLGQGASQETQYF. Written as DNA, the CDR3 is TGCGCCAGCAGCTTGGGACAGGGGGCCAGTCAAGAGACCCAGTACTTC.

The V and J genes are TRBV19 and TRBJ1-5; D might be TRBD1 (5 bases). Trimming removed 9 bases from V and 6 bases from J, with 15 bases in between. This CDR3 region has 13 residues. Germline V gives CDR1 LNHDA, CDR2 SQIVND (reference sequence). CDR3 in DNA: TGTGCCAGCGGGGGGGGATTCAGTCAGCCCCAGCATTTT. Amino acids: CASGGGFSQPQHF.

The chain carries TRBV6-1 and TRBJ2-1; D possibly uses TRBD1 or TRBD2 (5 bases each). In germline, CDR1 is MNHNS, CDR2 SASEGT. The CDR3 runs to 9 residues. V dropped 6 bases and J dropped 12 bases, with 6 bases sitting between them. CDR3 DNA sequence: TGTGCCAGCAGCGGGGCGCAGTTCTTC. Its translation is CASSGAQFF.

The chain couples TRBV20-1 to TRBJ2-7; TRBD1 agrees at 9 bases. V was pared by 4 bases and J by 4 bases, with 8 bases of the junction left unmatched. This CDR3 is built from 14 residues. Germline CDR1 is DFQATT and CDR2 is SNEGSKA (reference sequence). CDR3 amino acids: CSATPGQGWYEQYF. The CDR3 bases are TGCAGTGCTACCCCGGGACAGGGATGGTACGAGCAGTACTTC.